One and the same sample provided the 27 T cell receptor beta chains below, sequenced in a study of radiation and T cells in renal cell carcinoma (dated by TCRdb to about 2020). Libraries were made using the immunoSEQ multiplex PCR assay. The table was pulled from immuneACCESS by TCRdb, which kept in-frame rearrangements only. Such tables lose some clones; where checked, under half of the loss comes from unresolved V genes, and the rest has no known cause. This sample holds fewer than 200,000 clones; less than 90% were observed only once. The ten largest account for about 11% of the sample. The time point label for this specimen denotes: blood 4 weeks post-SBRT, at nephrectomy. The sample's treatment or condition, from its label and the paper: 15 Gy SBRT to primary tumor, nephrectomy 4 weeks later. The sample here was blood, taken from a patient whose treatment included radiotherapy and nephrectomy. The receptor source for this set is a woman between 45 and 65 years old with renal cell carcinoma.

V usage is TRBV7-3 and J usage is TRBJ2-3, with 7 bases that match TRBD1. The germline V gene has CDR1 SGHTA and CDR2 FQGTGA. This CDR3 comprises 14 residues. The V gene end was trimmed by 4 bases and the J gene end by 3 bases; junction bases not matched to a gene: 4. The CDR3 loop reads CASSSTGITDTQYF. In nucleotides, the CDR3 is TGTGCCAGCAGCTCGACAGGGATAACAGATACGCAGTATTTT.

V gene TRBV11-2 combines with J gene TRBJ1-3, with D possibly being TRBD1 (6 bases). Per germline, CDR1 SGHAT and CDR2 FQNNGV. This CDR3 spans 16 amino acids. V was clipped by 1 base and J by 1 base, with 11 bases between them. The CDR3 loop reads CASSLAGGGSGNTIYF. Written as DNA, the CDR3 is TGTGCCAGCAGCTTAGCTGGGGGCGGTTCTGGAAACACCATATATTTT.

CDR3 amino acids: CASSGTGVEENEAFF. The CDR3 bases are TGCGCCAGCAGCGGAACAGGGGTAGAGGAGAATGAAGCTTTCTTT. The genes are TRBV5-1 and TRBJ1-1; 7 bases agree with TRBD1. Germline CDR1 is SGHRS and CDR2 is YFSETQ. V lost 4 bases, J lost 7 bases, and 13 bases stayed unmatched. This CDR3 comprises 15 residues.

V is TRBV7-9 and J is TRBJ2-1, with a tentative D call TRBD2 (6 bases). V was cut by 3 bases and J by 4 bases, with 16 bases left in between. From germline, CDR1 is SEHNR and CDR2 FQNEAQ (reference sequence). CDR3 length equals 16 residues. CDR3 region: CASSFWRAGSYNEQFF. Written as DNA, the CDR3 is TGTGCCAGCAGCTTTTGGAGGGCAGGGTCGTACAATGAGCAGTTCTTC.

This clone was picked up one time. The V call is TRBV6-1, the J call TRBJ1-5; D is unresolved. Trimming stripped 4 bases from V and 2 bases from J, with 12 bases between. The CDR3 is 15 amino acids. Germline V gene data show CDR1 as MNHNS and CDR2 as SASEGT. The CDR3 DNA reads as TGTGCCAGCAGTGGACGGGCTGCTGGCAATCAGCCCCAGCATTTT. As protein: CASSGRAAGNQPQHF.

The chain carries TRBV4-3 and TRBJ2-5; tentative D call: TRBD2 (7 bases). The length of the CDR3 is 13 residues. The germline V and J ends were trimmed by 4 bases and 5 bases, with 11 bases remaining between them. The germline V gene encodes CDR1 LGHNA and CDR2 YSLEER. The CDR3 is CASSRGRGETQYF. CDR3 in DNA: TGCGCCAGCAGCCGAGGGAGGGGGGAGACCCAGTACTTC.

The chain carries TRBV19 and TRBJ1-3, with D possibly matching TRBD1 (5 bases). The CDR3 totals 14 residues. Germline V gene sequence: CDR1 LNHDA, CDR2 SQIVND (reference sequence). With 7 bases removed from V and 3 bases from J, the gap between germline ends came to 13 bases. DNA of the CDR3: TGTGCCAGTATGCAGGGAAGTCGTGGAAACACCATATATTTT. It is translated as CASMQGSRGNTIYF.

The chain carries TRBV10-3 and TRBJ1-2; D uncertain. V lost 10 bases, J lost 2 bases, and 17 bases lay in between. CDR1 and CDR2 from the germline V gene are ENHRY and SYGVKD. The CDR3 has 14 amino acids. This CDR3 reads CASSGGNMNYGYTF. The CDR3 nucleotides read TGTGCCAGCTCAGGTGGAAACATGAACTATGGCTACACCTTC.

This chain connects TRBV5-6 to TRBJ2-5; weak D call: TRBD1 (6 bases). There are 15 residues in the CDR3. Trimming stripped 2 bases from V and 1 base from J, with 12 bases between. From germline, CDR1 is SGHDT and CDR2 YYEEEE. Here the CDR3 DNA reads TGTGCCAGCAGCTTCCAGGGGACCCTCCAAGAGACCCAGTACTTC. Its protein product is CASSFQGTLQETQYF. Filled out from reference TRBV5-6 and TRBJ2-5, the complete variable domain reads DAGVTQSPTHLIKTRGQQVTLRCSPKSGHDTVSWYQQALGQGPQFIFQYYEEEERQRGNFPDRFSGHQFPNYSSELNVNALLLGDSALYLCASSFQGTLQETQYFGPGTRLLVL.

The chain couples TRBV7-2 to TRBJ2-3; D not certain. Germline-derived CDR1 and CDR2 are SGHTA and FQGNSA. This CDR3 spans 14 amino acids. Trimming removed 2 bases at V and 3 bases at J, with 9 bases between. The CDR3 spells CASSLLHSTDTQYF. The CDR3, as DNA: TGTGCCAGCAGCTTACTACACTCTACAGATACGCAGTATTTT.

The rearrangement links TRBV19 to TRBJ1-5; 9 bases fit TRBD1. The CDR3 consists of 15 residues. V lost 3 bases and J lost 6; bases outside the gene matches: 6. Germline-derived CDR1 and CDR2 are LNHDA and SQIVND (reference sequence). The CDR3 bases are TGTGCCAGTAGTATTAGGACAGGGGTCTCTCAGCCCCAGCATTTT. Translation gives CASSIRTGVSQPQHF. Full variable domain (rest looked up from reference TRBV19 and TRBJ1-5): DGGITQSPKYLFRKEGQNVTLSCEQNLNHDAMYWYRQDPGQGLRLIYYSQIVNDFQKGDIAEGYSVSREKKESFPLTVTSAQKNPTAFYLCASSIRTGVSQPQHFGDGTRLSIL.

This chain uses TRBV19 with TRBJ2-3; D gene unclear. This CDR3 comprises 14 residues. Germline V gene sequence: CDR1 LNHDA, CDR2 SQIVND (reference sequence). V was shortened by 4 bases and J by 0 bases, with 8 bases between the two germline ends. CDR3 region: CASSRLPSTDTQYF. The CDR3 DNA is TGTGCCAGTAGTAGGTTACCTAGCACAGATACGCAGTATTTT.

The chain combines TRBV19 with TRBJ2-3; the D call may be TRBD1 or TRBD2 (5 bases each). Trimming pared 5 bases from V and 3 bases from J, leaving 18 bases between. This CDR3 has 16 amino acids. The V gene's germline CDR1 is LNHDA and CDR2 SQIVND (reference sequence). CDR3 residues: CASSAGTKGRTDTQYF. The CDR3 region has the DNA TGTGCCAGTAGTGCCGGGACCAAGGGTAGGACAGATACGCAGTATTTT.

The V and J genes are TRBV7-9 and TRBJ1-3, with D unclear. In germline, CDR1 is SEHNR, CDR2 FQNEAQ (reference sequence). Trimming took off 3 bases at V and 8 bases at J, with 11 bases between the two ends. The CDR3 covers 13 residues. CDR3 in DNA: TGTGCCAGCAGCTTGTTATTGGGAGACACCATATATTTT. Amino acids: CASSLLLGDTIYF.

The chain carries TRBV2 and TRBJ1-1; D is undetermined. V gave up 4 bases and J gave up 0 bases, with 12 bases separating them. CDR3 length equals 15 residues. Looked up from germline, CDR1 is SNHLY and CDR2 is FYNNEI. DNA of the CDR3: TGTGCCAGCAGTGCTACGGATACTTTGAACACTGAAGCTTTCTTT. Translated: CASSATDTLNTEAFF.

The V gene is TRBV29-1, the J gene TRBJ2-7, with 8 positions matching TRBD1. This CDR3 region has 15 residues. Germline assignment: CDR1 SQVTM and CDR2 ANQGSEA. The junction had 8 bases not matched to a gene; V was cut back by 2 bases and J by 2 bases. CDR3 in DNA: TGCAGCGTTGAAAGCGGCGACAGGGGCCCCTACGAGCAGTACTTC. Residues: CSVESGDRGPYEQYF.

The genes are TRBV27 and TRBJ2-7; 9 nucleotides align to TRBD1. The CDR3 loop spans 15 amino acids. CDR1 is MNHEY and CDR2 is SMNVEV in the germline V gene (reference sequence). Losses at the gene ends were 5 bases for V and 1 base for J; bases not matched to a gene: 6. The CDR3 DNA is TGTGCCAGCAGTCCCCGACAGGGGGGATCCTACGAGCAGTACTTC. As protein: CASSPRQGGSYEQYF.

The V call is TRBV6-1, the J call TRBJ2-7; the D gene could be TRBD1 or TRBD2 (5 bases each). Germline assignment: CDR1 MNHNS and CDR2 SASEGT. V dropped 3 bases and J dropped 3 bases, with 21 bases sitting between them. The CDR3 length is 17 residues. The CDR3 protein is CASSEASSGPPVYEQYF. The CDR3 DNA reads TGTGCCAGCAGTGAGGCCTCATCGGGACCTCCCGTCTACGAGCAGTACTTC.

J is TRBJ2-7 and V is TRBV5-1; 7 bases fit TRBD2. CDR1 is SGHRS, CDR2 YFSETQ, per germline. Trimming cost V 4 bases and J 3 bases; bases outside gene matches: 7. This CDR3 spans 14 amino acids. The CDR3 region has the DNA TGCGCCAGCAGCAACCCGACTAGCTTCTACGAGCAGTACTTC. This translates into CASSNPTSFYEQYF.

The chain combines TRBV11-2 with TRBJ2-5; TRBD2 aligns across 14 bases. From germline, CDR1 is SGHAT and CDR2 FQNNGV. The CDR3 has 17 residues. V lost 1 base to trimming and J lost 6 bases; unmatched junction nucleotides: 7. The CDR3 DNA follows: TGTGCCAGCAGCTTAGCGGGAGGGACTAGCGGGGGAAAGACCCAGTACTTC. It yields the protein CASSLAGGTSGGKTQYF.

The V call is TRBV27, the J call TRBJ2-1; perhaps TRBD1 as D (6 bases). CDR1 MNHEY and CDR2 SMNVEV come from the germline V gene (reference sequence). The CDR3 length is 15 residues. Trimming took 6 bases from V and 3 from J, leaving 15 bases between them. The CDR3 coding sequence is TGTGCCAGCAGGTTCCGGGCAGGGGTCTACAATGAGCAGTTCTTC. It codes for CASRFRAGVYNEQFF.

The V call is TRBV10-3, the J call TRBJ2-5; no definite D call. Germline CDR1 is ENHRY and CDR2 is SYGVKD. CDR3 length: 13 amino acids. Trimming cost V 1 base and J 4 bases, with 7 bases left between them. The CDR3 DNA is TGTGCCATCAGTGAGTTGCGTGGAGAGACCCAGTACTTC. It translates to CAISELRGETQYF.

This chain connects TRBV2 to TRBJ2-1, with D unclear. The ends were cut back, 6 bases at V and 8 bases at J, with 14 bases in the middle. The germline CDR1 and CDR2 sequences are SNHLY and FYNNEI. CDR3 length: 13 amino acids. The CDR3 protein is CASSAREADEQFF. The CDR3 region has the DNA TGTGCCAGCAGCGCCCGAGAGGCGGATGAGCAGTTCTTC. Based on the CDR3 plus reference TRBV2 and TRBJ2-1, the full variable domain is EPEVTQTPSHQVTQMGQEVILRCVPISNHLYFYWYRQILGQKVEFLVSFYNNEISEKSEIFDDQFSVERPDGSNFTLKIRSTKLEDSAMYFCASSAREADEQFFGPGTRLTVL.

This chain joins TRBV7-2 and TRBJ1-6; D is undetermined. The CDR3 has 16 residues. V gave up 5 bases and J gave up 7 bases, with 18 bases separating them. Per the germline V gene, CDR1 is SGHTA and CDR2 is FQGNSA. CDR3 sequence (DNA): TGTGCCAGCAGCGTAGATACCGGACGTACGAATTCACCCCTCCACTTT. Its protein is CASSVDTGRTNSPLHF. Complete variable domain (other parts from reference TRBV7-2 and TRBJ1-6): GAGVSQSPSNKVTEKGKDVELRCDPISGHTALYWYRQSLGQGLEFLIYFQGNSAPDKSGLPSDRFSAERTGGSVSTLTIQRTQQEDSAVYLCASSVDTGRTNSPLHFGNGTRLTVT.

The gene calls are TRBV19 and TRBJ2-5; unclear D gene. This CDR3 contains 11 residues. Germline V gene sequence: CDR1 LNHDA, CDR2 SQIVND (reference sequence). V was cut by 5 bases and J by 7 bases, with 8 bases left in between. DNA of the CDR3: TGTGCCAGTAGTCTAGGGCCGACCCAGTACTTC. Its translation: CASSLGPTQYF. Looking up the rest from reference TRBV19 and TRBJ2-5 gives the full variable domain: DGGITQSPKYLFRKEGQNVTLSCEQNLNHDAMYWYRQDPGQGLRLIYYSQIVNDFQKGDIAEGYSVSREKKESFPLTVTSAQKNPTAFYLCASSLGPTQYFGPGTRLLVL.

This chain links TRBV9 with TRBJ1-1, with D possibly TRBD1 on 5 matching bases. The CDR3 spans 14 residues. In germline, CDR1 is SGDLS, CDR2 YYNGEE. V was trimmed by 3 bases and J by 9 bases, leaving 18 bases between them. The CDR3 is CASSAHRDSWKAFF. CDR3 sequence (DNA): TGTGCCAGCAGCGCACACCGGGACTCCTGGAAAGCTTTCTTT. Using reference TRBV9 and TRBJ1-1 for the parts outside the CDR3, the full variable domain is DSGVTQTPKHLITATGQRVTLRCSPRSGDLSVYWYQQSLDQGLQFLIQYYNGEERAKGNILERFSAQQFPDLHSELNLSSLELGDSALYFCASSAHRDSWKAFFGQGTRLTVV.

This chain connects TRBV6-5 to TRBJ1-5; D gene unclear. The germline V gene has CDR1 MNHEY and CDR2 SVGAGI. CDR3 length: 13 amino acids. V shed 5 bases and J shed 3 bases, with 8 bases lying between them. DNA for the CDR3: TGTGCCAGCAGTAGGGTCCTCAATCAGCCCCAGCATTTT. Residues: CASSRVLNQPQHF.